This T cell receptor beta chain came from a study of shared clonotypes between healthy human individuals. V was shortened by 6 bases and J by 2 bases, with 17 bases between the two germline ends. This CDR3 comprises 16 residues. CDR1 and CDR2 from the germline V gene are MGHRA and YSYEKL. Terminally differentiated effector memory CD45RA+ cells were excluded from the naive CD8 cells, which were CD45RO-negative and positively selected for CCR7. In the original analysis: Because ImmunoSEQ provided only junction sequences with no quality scores, the filtering differed. Using immunoSEQ multiplex PCR, the repertoire was profiled, and TCRdb retains in-frame clones only, with some absent. That table furnishes V, J and clone size, whereas the DNA furnished D and trimming. The data contain roughly 2,000,000 clones, 85% to 95% of them singletons.

The clonotype was recovered from a man aged 18-30 years in good health. Sequencing input: naive CD8+ T cells sorted from blood. V and J are TRBV4-1 and TRBJ2-1, with D tentatively TRBD1 (5 bases). The CDR3, as DNA: TGCGCCAGCAGTCCGATCGACGACAGTACCTACAATGAGCAGTTCTTC. Its protein is CASSPIDDSTYNEQFF.